This TCR beta chain was sequenced in a study of prognosis after radiotherapy for stage I lung cancer. Study context: Patients (more than 12 men, about six women) were aged about 53 to 85, median approximately 71 years. SBRT was given in 3 to 5 fractions at a biologically effective dose of at least 100 Gy as radiotherapy. Points from the study as a whole: Stereotactic body radiation therapy was followed by a fall in unique TCR clone counts, with a median of around 10,000 versus 6,900. Patients who developed distant metastases had lower Shannon entropy after stereotactic body radiation therapy.

This clonotype was seen many times. Antigen unknown. CDR3 length: 15 residues. Trimming took 2 bases from V and 2 from J, leaving 9 bases between them. Germline V gives CDR1 ENHRY, CDR2 SYGVKD. Amplification of TCR beta CDR3 from genomic DNA used two-round multiplex PCR. First-round PCR used primers specific to each TRBV and TRBJ gene. TCRdb reanalysed the multiplex PCR reads using MiXCR and keeps one entry per CDR3 protein. The sample has under 50,000 distinct CDR3 sequences, roughly 24% seen once; the top ten hold about 25%. The TCR originated in a donor over 45 with non-small cell lung cancer. The source material was PBMCs, sampled before or after stereotactic body radiation therapy (not recorded which). The chain is built from TRBV10-3 and TRBJ1-4; possible D gene TRBD1, 5 bases. CDR3 region: CAISETGITNEKLFF. CDR3 bases: TGTGCCATCAGTGAGACAGGAATCACTAATGAAAAACTGTTTTTT.